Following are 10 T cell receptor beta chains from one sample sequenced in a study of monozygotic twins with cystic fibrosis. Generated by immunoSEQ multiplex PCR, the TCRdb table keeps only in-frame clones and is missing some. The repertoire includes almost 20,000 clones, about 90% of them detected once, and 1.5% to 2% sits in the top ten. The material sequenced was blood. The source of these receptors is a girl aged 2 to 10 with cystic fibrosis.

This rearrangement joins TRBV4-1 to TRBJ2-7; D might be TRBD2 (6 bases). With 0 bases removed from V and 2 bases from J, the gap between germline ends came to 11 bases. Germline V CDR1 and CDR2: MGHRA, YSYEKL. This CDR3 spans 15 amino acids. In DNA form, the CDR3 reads TGCGCCAGCAGCCAAGATCTCGGGGGACCCTACGAGCAGTACTTC. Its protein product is CASSQDLGGPYEQYF.

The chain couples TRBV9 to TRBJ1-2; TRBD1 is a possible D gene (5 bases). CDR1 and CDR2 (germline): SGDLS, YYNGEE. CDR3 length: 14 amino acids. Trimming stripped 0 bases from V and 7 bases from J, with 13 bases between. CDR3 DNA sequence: TGTGCCAGCAGCGTAGTAGGAGGGGCGGGTGGCTACACCTTC. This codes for CASSVVGGAGGYTF.

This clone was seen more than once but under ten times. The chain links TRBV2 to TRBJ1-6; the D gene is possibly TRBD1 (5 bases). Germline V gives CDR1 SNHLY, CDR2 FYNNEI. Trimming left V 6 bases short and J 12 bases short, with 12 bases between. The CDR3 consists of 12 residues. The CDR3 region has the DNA TGTGCCAGCAGGCCTCTCGGGGGACCCCTCCACTTT. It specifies CASRPLGGPLHF.

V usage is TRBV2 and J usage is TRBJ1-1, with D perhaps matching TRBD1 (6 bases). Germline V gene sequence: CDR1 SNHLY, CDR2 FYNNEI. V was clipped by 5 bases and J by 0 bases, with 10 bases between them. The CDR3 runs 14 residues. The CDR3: CASSNRVLNTEAFF. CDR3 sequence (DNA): TGTGCCAGCAGTAACAGGGTGCTGAACACTGAAGCTTTCTTT. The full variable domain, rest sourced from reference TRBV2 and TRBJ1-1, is EPEVTQTPSHQVTQMGQEVILRCVPISNHLYFYWYRQILGQKVEFLVSFYNNEISEKSEIFDDQFSVERPDGSNFTLKIRSTKLEDSAMYFCASSNRVLNTEAFFGQGTRLTVV.

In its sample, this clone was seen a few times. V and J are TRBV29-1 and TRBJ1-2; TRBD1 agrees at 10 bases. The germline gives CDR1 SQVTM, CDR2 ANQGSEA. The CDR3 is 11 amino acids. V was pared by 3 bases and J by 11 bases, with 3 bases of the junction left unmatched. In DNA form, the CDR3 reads TGCAGCGTTGAGGACAGGGGGACATACACCTTC. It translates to CSVEDRGTYTF. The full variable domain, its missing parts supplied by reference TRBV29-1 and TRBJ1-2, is SAVISQKPSRDICQRGTSLTIQCQVDSQVTMMFWYRQQPGQSLTLIATANQGSEATYESGFVIDKFPISRPNLTFSTLTVSNMSPEDSSIYLCSVEDRGTYTFGSGTRLTVV.

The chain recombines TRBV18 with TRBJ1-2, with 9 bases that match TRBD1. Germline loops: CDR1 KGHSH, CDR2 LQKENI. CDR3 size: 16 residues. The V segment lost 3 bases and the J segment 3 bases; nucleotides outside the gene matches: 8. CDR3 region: CASSPGDRATDYGYTF. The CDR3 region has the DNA TGTGCCAGCTCACCCGGGGACAGGGCGACGGACTATGGCTACACCTTC. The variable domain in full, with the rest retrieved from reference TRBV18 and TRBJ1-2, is NAGVMQNPRHLVRRRGQEARLRCSPMKGHSHVYWYRQLPEEGLKFMVYLQKENIIDESGMPKERFSAEFPKEGPSILRIQQVVRGDSAAYFCASSPGDRATDYGYTFGSGTRLTVV.

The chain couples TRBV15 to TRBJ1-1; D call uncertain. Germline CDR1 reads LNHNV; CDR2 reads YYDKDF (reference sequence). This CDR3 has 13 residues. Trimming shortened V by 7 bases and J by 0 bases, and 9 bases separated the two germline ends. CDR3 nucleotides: TGTGCCACCACTTTTAGGTTGAACACTGAAGCTTTCTTT. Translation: CATTFRLNTEAFF. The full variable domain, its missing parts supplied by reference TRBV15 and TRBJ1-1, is DAMVIQNPRYQVTQFGKPVTLSCSQTLNHNVMYWYQQKSSQAPKLLFHYYDKDFNNEADTPDNFQSRRPNTSFCFLDIRSPGLGDTAMYLCATTFRLNTEAFFGQGTRLTVV.

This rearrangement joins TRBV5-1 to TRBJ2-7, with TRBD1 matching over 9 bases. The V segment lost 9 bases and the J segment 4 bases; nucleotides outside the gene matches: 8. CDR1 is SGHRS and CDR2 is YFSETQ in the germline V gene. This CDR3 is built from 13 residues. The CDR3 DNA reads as TGCGCCACCTCGACAGGGGGAGGTTACGAGCAGTACTTC. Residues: CATSTGGGYEQYF.

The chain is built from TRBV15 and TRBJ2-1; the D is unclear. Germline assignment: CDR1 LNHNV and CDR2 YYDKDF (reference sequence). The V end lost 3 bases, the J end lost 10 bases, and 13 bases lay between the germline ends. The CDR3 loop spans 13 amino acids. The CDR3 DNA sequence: TGTGCCACCAGCAGCCTCCGTGTAGGGGAGCAGTTCTTC. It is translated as CATSSLRVGEQFF.

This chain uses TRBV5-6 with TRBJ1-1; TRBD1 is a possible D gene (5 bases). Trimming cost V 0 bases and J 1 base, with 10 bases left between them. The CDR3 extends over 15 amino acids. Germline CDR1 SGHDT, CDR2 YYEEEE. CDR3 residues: CASSLGQTSNTEAFF. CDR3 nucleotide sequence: TGTGCCAGCAGCTTGGGACAGACGTCGAACACTGAAGCTTTCTTT.